The sequence of this T cell receptor beta chain was determined in a study of shared clonotypes between healthy human individuals (dated by TCRdb to the early 2020s). In terms of the full investigation: Three men and a couple of women, aged 18 to 49 years, made up the cohort. Per donor, three plates each were used for CD4 naive and CD4 memory, two for CD8 naive, and one for CD8 memory. The study deeply sequenced blood TCR repertoires of five healthy adults to estimate repertoire size and the extent of clonotype sharing between individuals. To increase sequencing depth and limit assay-specific biases, different laboratories used diverse techniques to prepare libraries and sequence TCR repertoires. Leukapheresis yielded between about 0.8 and 9.5 billion PBMCs per donor. What the authors observed across the whole study: Rarefaction of sorted-subset datasets indicated incomplete sequencing despite the large sequencing depth. Larger estimated clonotype richness was generally found for naive subsets than for memory subsets. The genetic and exposure-history diversity represented was limited by the small number of donors. Pairwise subsampling indicated that sequencing depth was expected to affect the degree of clonotype sharing among donors. Compared with non-shared clonotypes, clonotypes shared by all four sorted-subset donors had higher generation probabilities. Only blood was sampled, and tissue TCR repertoires likely differ from those in blood. Sharing across a few donors was observed for around 4.8% of naive CD4, less than 4% of naive CD8, about 2.5% of memory CD4, and about 0.4% of memory CD8 clonotypes.

Note on this clone: What antigen it recognizes has not been identified. Base qualities are not provided; no much larger clone lies one nucleotide away.

The CDR3 numbers 13 residues from cysteine through phenylalanine. Only CDR3 DNA is held: 39 bases, read in frame from base 1. Based on the germline V gene (reference sequence), the CDR1 and CDR2 sequences are LNHDA and SQIVND. At the junction V is shortened by 10 bases and J by 5 bases, with 14 bases in between. Healthy HIV-negative adults with no recently reported acute infections or vaccinations were included as donors. Only Caucasian adults living in Nashville, Tennessee, USA were represented among the donors. CD4+ T cells were enriched by magnetic negative selection, after which naive cells were positively selected on CD45RA and the negative fraction was taken as the memory subset. Blood was obtained by leukapheresis, after which PBMCs were separated by Ficoll-Histopaque density gradient centrifugation and cryopreserved in liquid nitrogen vapor phase. Analytical flow cytometry was used to check the purity and quantity of each magnetically sorted T cell population. Each sorted fraction had its genomic DNA isolated and then quantified by UV absorbance on a Nanodrop 2000c.

Using the deep immunoSEQ assay, TCR CDR3 regions were amplified from genomic DNA by multiplex PCR. Extracted genomic DNA from each cell subset was spread evenly across all wells of several immunoSEQ 96-well plates, with each plate serving as a replicate. For sorted subsets, each replicate PCR was loaded with 200 to 250 ng genomic DNA, equivalent to approximately 27,000 T cell genomes. Purified libraries were measured with a Qubit 3.0 fluorometer, size-checked on a Bioanalyzer 2100, and measured again with the KAPA Library Quantification kit. Every immunoSEQ 96-well plate was sequenced on a separate single-read 150-cycle Illumina NextSeq 550 flow cell. For the original study's pipeline: Because the immunoSEQ output held only junctional sequences and lacked quality scores, the filtering could not match the filtering applied to full-length reads. To assign V/J genes and CDR3, sequences were annotated against IMGT germline references using PyIR, a Python wrapper for IgBLAST v1.9. Reads were filtered out if the reads had weak V/J assignments (E-value above 1e-6), no CDR3, stop codons, out-of-frame junctions, or ambiguous translated residues. V3J clonotypes were defined by identical inferred V gene, J gene, and CDR3 amino acid sequence. The percentage overlap between two repertoires was calculated by dividing the number of shared unique clonotypes by the size of the smaller repertoire. Richness of each repertoire was evaluated using RTK rarefaction, the Chao1 estimator, and Recon v2.1 estimates of unobserved clonotypes. Generation probabilities were computed with OLGA for all TCRbeta clonotypes obtained by the gDNA method from a handful of donors. Not all clones reach the TCRdb copy of this immuneACCESS table, which keeps in-frame sequences only. Checked studies attribute under half of the gap to unresolved V genes and leave the rest unexplained. The DNA gave D and trimming, while V, J and clone size come from that table. This sample gives a few million clones in total; around 90% of them show up just once. Together, the top ten hold about 0.13% of the sample.

This clonotype was obtained from a man in his late teens or twenties in good health. This chain joins TRBV19 to TRBJ1-4, with a weak D call of TRBD1 (5 bases match). The sample was naive CD4+ T cells sorted from blood. The meaning of the sample's cell subset or site label: CD45RA+ positively selected. This receptor carries the CDR3 CATQRGLNEKLFF. The sequence in DNA is TGTGCCACTCAGCGGGGCCTAAATGAAAAACTGTTTTTT.